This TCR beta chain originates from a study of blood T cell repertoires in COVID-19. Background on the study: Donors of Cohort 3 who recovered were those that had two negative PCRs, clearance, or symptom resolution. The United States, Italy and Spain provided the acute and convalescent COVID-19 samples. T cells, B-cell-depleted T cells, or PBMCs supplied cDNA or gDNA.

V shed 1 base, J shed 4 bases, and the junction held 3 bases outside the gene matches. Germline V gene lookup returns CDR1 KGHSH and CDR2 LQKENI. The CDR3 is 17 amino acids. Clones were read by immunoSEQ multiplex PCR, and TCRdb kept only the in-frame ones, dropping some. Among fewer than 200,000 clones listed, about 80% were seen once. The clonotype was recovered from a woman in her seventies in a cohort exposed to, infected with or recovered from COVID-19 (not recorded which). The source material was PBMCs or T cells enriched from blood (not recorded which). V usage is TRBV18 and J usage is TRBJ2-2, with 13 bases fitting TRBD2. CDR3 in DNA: TGTGCCAGCTCACCACAGAGGACTAGCGGGAGCACCGGGGAGCTGTTTTTT. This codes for CASSPQRTSGSTGELFF.